The 10 T cell receptor beta chains given below trace back to one sample, sequenced in a study of blood T cell repertoires in COVID-19. Data came from immunoSEQ multiplex PCR; TCRdb stores just in-frame clones and leaves some out. In the table there are about 63,000 clones, under 90% of which are singletons. Sample: peripheral blood. All receptors come from a human donor in a cohort sampled during active COVID-19.

The chain uses TRBV2 and TRBJ1-1, with a weak D call TRBD1 (5 bases). V was cut by 8 bases and J by 5 bases, with 18 bases left in between. This CDR3 region has 14 residues. Germline CDR1 is SNHLY and CDR2 is FYNNEI. CDR3 sequence reads: CASRPDNLVTEAFF. DNA for the CDR3: TGTGCCAGCCGGCCGGACAACCTCGTTACTGAAGCTTTCTTT. Looking up the rest from reference TRBV2 and TRBJ1-1 gives the full variable domain: EPEVTQTPSHQVTQMGQEVILRCVPISNHLYFYWYRQILGQKVEFLVSFYNNEISEKSEIFDDQFSVERPDGSNFTLKIRSTKLEDSAMYFCASRPDNLVTEAFFGQGTRLTVV.

In this sample, this clone turned up once. J is TRBJ1-5 and V is TRBV13; 7 nucleotides agree with TRBD1. The V and J ends lost 3 bases and 3 bases, in that order; junction bases with no gene match: 2. This CDR3 is built from 14 residues. Germline values: CDR1 PRHDT, CDR2 FYEKMQ (reference sequence). CDR3 sequence (DNA): TGTGCCAGCAGCTTTGGGACAGACAATCAGCCCCAGCATTTT. Translated: CASSFGTDNQPQHF.

The chain employs TRBV30 and TRBJ2-3, with TRBD2 as a possible D gene (7 bases). This CDR3 spans 15 amino acids. CDR1 and CDR2 from the germline V gene are GTSNPN and SVGIG (reference sequence). V lost 1 base, J lost 6 bases, and 17 bases lay in between. The CDR3 DNA follows: TGTGCCTGGAGTGCGGGACAAAGGGAGGGCGATACGCAGTATTTT. Translation: CAWSAGQREGDTQYF. The variable domain in full, completed from reference TRBV30 and TRBJ2-3, reads SQTIHQWPATLVQPVGSPLSLECTVEGTSNPNLYWYRQAAGRGLQLLFYSVGIGQISSEVPQNLSASRPQDRQFILSSKKLLLSDSGFYLCAWSAGQREGDTQYFGPGTRLTVL.

The V and J genes are TRBV10-2 and TRBJ1-1, with D possibly TRBD1 on 6 matching bases. CDR1 is WSHSY, CDR2 SAAADI, per germline. This CDR3 is 17 amino acids long. The V gene lost 4 bases and the J gene lost 3 bases, with 21 bases spanning the gap. The CDR3 region is CASSVGTRVSLDTEAFF. The DNA of the CDR3 is TGCGCCAGCAGTGTCGGGACAAGGGTCTCCCTGGACACTGAAGCTTTCTTT.

This chain joins TRBV4-2 and TRBJ2-3; 8 bases match TRBD2. J gave up 1 base and V 1 base, and 4 bases lay outside the gene matches. In germline, CDR1 is LGHNA, CDR2 YNFKEQ. The CDR3 has 16 amino acids. CDR3 in DNA: TGTGCCAGCAGCCAAGTGGGTAGCGGGGGCACAGATACGCAGTATTTT. Amino acids: CASSQVGSGGTDTQYF.

V gene TRBV15 combines with J gene TRBJ2-1; TRBD2 might be the D (5 bases). In germline, CDR1 is LNHNV, CDR2 YYDKDF (reference sequence). Deletions cut 0 bases from V and 12 bases from J, with 18 bases between. The CDR3 covers 15 residues. CDR3 in amino acids: CATSRDLSAFRGQFF. CDR3 DNA sequence: TGTGCCACCAGCAGAGATCTATCAGCATTTCGGGGGCAGTTCTTC.

This chain joins TRBV5-4 and TRBJ1-2, with D tentatively TRBD1 (5 bases). Deletions cut 4 bases from V and 4 bases from J, with 17 bases between. Germline V lookup: CDR1 SGHNT, CDR2 YYREEE (reference sequence). This CDR3 has 15 residues. The CDR3 bases are TGTGCCAGCAGCACAACTGGGTGGGGGGTCTATGGCTACACCTTC. Amino acid sequence: CASSTTGWGVYGYTF.

This clone occurred once. This sequence joins TRBV9 and TRBJ2-7; 8 positions match TRBD2. V trimming: 1 base; J trimming: 3 bases; junction bases outside the gene matches: 12. The CDR3 has 17 amino acids. The V gene's germline CDR1 is SGDLS and CDR2 YYNGEE. CDR3 DNA sequence: TGTGCCAGCAGCGTAACCCCCGTAGCGGGGCCAAACTACGAGCAGTACTTC. Protein product: CASSVTPVAGPNYEQYF.

The chain is built from TRBV27 and TRBJ1-5; 7 bases fit TRBD1. The length of the CDR3 is 14 residues. Germline-derived CDR1 and CDR2 are MNHEY and SMNVEV (reference sequence). J lost 5 bases, V lost 3 bases, and 4 bases had no gene match. Written as DNA, the CDR3 is TGTGCCAGCAGTTTCCGCCAGGGGGATCAGCCCCAGCATTTT. Translating it yields CASSFRQGDQPQHF.

In its sample, this clone was seen once. The rearrangement links TRBV4-1 to TRBJ1-2; D gene unclear. The germline CDR1 and CDR2 sequences are MGHRA and YSYEKL. V lost 1 base, J lost 4 bases, and 10 bases lay in between. The CDR3 contains 14 residues. DNA for the CDR3: TGCGCCAGCAGCCAAGTGGGAGTTCGCTATGGCTACACCTTC. Its translation is CASSQVGVRYGYTF.